This passage covers 28 T cell receptor beta chains from one sample sequenced in a study of graft-versus-host responses after intestinal transplantation. Here immunoSEQ multiplex PCR was the method, and the copy in TCRdb shows in-frame clones only, minus some. The table includes about 98,000 clones, about 82% detected once. This material consisted of PBMCs, taken 255 days after intestinal transplant. Receptors were obtained from a human patient who received an intestinal transplant, so some T cells may come from the graft donor.

This sequence joins TRBV28 and TRBJ2-5; 10 bases align to TRBD2. The CDR3 covers 14 residues. Germline CDR1 MDHEN, CDR2 SYDVKM. V was pared by 5 bases and J by 7 bases, with 7 bases of the junction left unmatched. CDR3 bases: TGTGCCAGCAGTCGGTCTAGCGGGAGAGGGACCCAGTACTTC. This translates into CASSRSSGRGTQYF.

The chain carries TRBV20-1 and TRBJ2-2, with no clear D. V was shortened by 5 bases and J by 5 bases, with 6 bases between the two germline ends. CDR1 DFQATT and CDR2 SNEGSKA come from the germline V gene (reference sequence). The CDR3 spans 11 residues. CDR3 in DNA: TGCAGTGCTTACCGAACCGGGGAGCTGTTTTTT. This translates into CSAYRTGELFF.

This rearrangement joins TRBV28 to TRBJ2-2; perhaps D is TRBD1 or TRBD2 (5 bases each). V was pared by 6 bases and J by 6 bases, with 8 bases between. Germline V gives CDR1 MDHEN, CDR2 SYDVKM. The CDR3 has 12 residues. Written as DNA, the CDR3 is TGTGCCAGCAGGAGGGGCTCCGGGGAGCTGTTTTTT. Its protein product is CASRRGSGELFF.

The rearrangement links TRBV2 to TRBJ1-5; TRBD1 is a possible D gene (5 bases). Germline-derived CDR1 and CDR2 are SNHLY and FYNNEI. V was pared by 9 bases and J by 6 bases, with 27 bases between. The CDR3 has 17 residues. In DNA, the CDR3 is TGTGCCAGTGGAGGGGAGCAGGGTTCGCAGGCAGCTCAGCCCCAGCATTTT. This codes for CASGGEQGSQAAQPQHF.

J is TRBJ2-3 and V is TRBV4-3, with 8 bases identical to TRBD2. V lost 4 bases, J lost 0 bases, and 6 bases stayed unmatched. The CDR3 spans 16 residues. Per the germline V gene, CDR1 is LGHNA and CDR2 is YSLEER. For the CDR3, the DNA is TGCGCCAGCAGCCCGGGGGGGACGTTTAGCACAGATACGCAGTATTTT. Translation: CASSPGGTFSTDTQYF.

As DNA, the CDR3 is TGTGCCAGCAGTTGGGCGAATCGGGATGGCTACACCTTC. Amino acid sequence: CASSWANRDGYTF. The chain joins TRBV28 to TRBJ1-2; D not certain. The V end lost 4 bases, the J end lost 6 bases, and 12 bases lay between the germline ends. The CDR3 has 13 amino acids. Germline CDR1 MDHEN, CDR2 SYDVKM.

The CDR3 region has the DNA TGTGCCAGCAGTTCGGGGACAGTCAACACTGAAGCTTTCTTT. Translating it yields CASSSGTVNTEAFF. The rearrangement links TRBV6-5 to TRBJ1-1; 7 nucleotides match TRBD1. The CDR3 is made up of 14 amino acids. V shed 4 bases and J 2 bases; nucleotides not matched to a gene: 4. Germline V gene lookup returns CDR1 MNHEY and CDR2 SVGAGI.

J is TRBJ2-3 and V is TRBV6-5, with 7 positions matching TRBD1. The V and J ends lost 5 bases and 2 bases, in that order; junction bases with no gene match: 7. This CDR3 spans 15 amino acids. Per germline, CDR1 MNHEY and CDR2 SVGAGI. The DNA of the CDR3 is TGTGCCAGCAGTCCACAGGGGCGAGACACAGATACGCAGTATTTT. Translating gives CASSPQGRDTDTQYF.

The chain is built from TRBV6-1 and TRBJ1-1; tentatively, D is TRBD1 (6 bases). The germline gives CDR1 MNHNS, CDR2 SASEGT. Trimming shortened V by 6 bases and J by 6 bases, and 14 bases separated the two germline ends. This CDR3 is built from 13 residues. The CDR3 here is CASSVRGPSEAFF. DNA for the CDR3: TGTGCCAGCAGCGTACGGGGGCCCTCTGAAGCTTTCTTT.

The rearrangement uses TRBV28 and TRBJ2-5; TRBD2 matches at 11 bases. Trimming at V came to 1 base and at J to 2 bases, leaving 9 bases not matched to a gene. CDR1 and CDR2 from the germline V gene are MDHEN and SYDVKM. This CDR3 comprises 18 residues. The CDR3 spells CASSLFGASGGHQETQYF. The CDR3 DNA reads as TGTGCCAGCAGTTTATTTGGCGCTAGCGGGGGGCATCAAGAGACCCAGTACTTC.

The gene calls are TRBV2 and TRBJ2-5; D remains unclear. The V and J ends lost 8 bases and 4 bases respectively, with 17 bases between them. This CDR3 region has 14 residues. Germline assignment: CDR1 SNHLY and CDR2 FYNNEI. The CDR3 here is CASLYGSAGETQYF. As DNA, the CDR3 is TGTGCCAGCTTATATGGCTCGGCAGGAGAGACCCAGTACTTC.

The chain employs TRBV19 and TRBJ1-5; 8 nucleotides match TRBD1. The CDR3 covers 15 residues. In germline, CDR1 is LNHDA, CDR2 SQIVND (reference sequence). J gave up 0 bases and V 6 bases, and 4 bases lay outside the gene matches. This chain's CDR3 is CASSPTGVSNQPQHF. The CDR3 nucleotides read TGTGCCAGTAGCCCGACAGGGGTTAGCAATCAGCCCCAGCATTTT.

The chain joins TRBV6-1 to TRBJ1-1; possibly TRBD1 for D (6 bases). Trimming cost V 5 bases and J 2 bases, with 15 bases left between them. The CDR3 is made up of 15 amino acids. CDR1 MNHNS and CDR2 SASEGT come from the germline V gene. CDR3 loop: CASSSQGGGNTEAFF. In DNA form, the CDR3 reads TGTGCCAGCAGTTCCCAGGGAGGGGGTAACACTGAAGCTTTCTTT.

The V call is TRBV19, the J call TRBJ2-4, with D unresolved. Per the germline V gene, CDR1 is LNHDA and CDR2 is SQIVND (reference sequence). The CDR3 is 11 amino acids. The V and J ends lost 6 bases and 3 bases respectively, with 3 bases between them. CDR3 DNA: TGTGCCAGTAGGGTCAAAAACATTCAGTACTTC. Its translation: CASRVKNIQYF.

The V gene is TRBV28, the J gene TRBJ1-3; TRBD1 matches at 12 bases. Germline values: CDR1 MDHEN, CDR2 SYDVKM. The CDR3 length is 18 residues. J lost 4 bases, V lost 5 bases, and 12 bases had no gene match. DNA of the CDR3: TGTGCCAGCAGTGCCTCATTGTGGGGACAGGGGGCGGGAAACACCATATATTTT. It translates to CASSASLWGQGAGNTIYF.

The chain joins TRBV6-4 to TRBJ1-5; D gene ambiguous. The CDR3 has 13 amino acids. V was pared by 6 bases and J by 0 bases, with 6 bases between. Germline CDR1 is MRHNA and CDR2 is SNTAGT. Written as DNA, the CDR3 is TGTGCCAGCAGCCTTAATAGCAATCAGCCCCAGCATTTT. Amino acid sequence: CASSLNSNQPQHF.

This chain uses TRBV2 with TRBJ2-7; D not resolved. Per germline, CDR1 SNHLY and CDR2 FYNNEI. V dropped 10 bases and J dropped 2 bases, with 12 bases sitting between them. CDR3 length: 12 amino acids. In DNA form, the CDR3 reads TGTGCCACTAGGGCAGAAGCCTACGAGCAGTACTTC. Its protein is CATRAEAYEQYF. The entire variable domain, with the rest obtained from reference TRBV2 and TRBJ2-7, is as follows: EPEVTQTPSHQVTQMGQEVILRCVPISNHLYFYWYRQILGQKVEFLVSFYNNEISEKSEIFDDQFSVERPDGSNFTLKIRSTKLEDSAMYFCATRAEAYEQYFGPGTRLTVT.

The V call is TRBV5-1, the J call TRBJ2-3, with D hard to call. Trimming shortened V by 0 bases and J by 2 bases, and 4 bases separated the two germline ends. This CDR3 contains 13 residues. The germline gives CDR1 SGHRS, CDR2 YFSETQ. CDR3 nucleotide sequence: TGCGCCAGCAGCTTGGTTGTCACAGATACGCAGTATTTT. Its translation: CASSLVVTDTQYF. The full variable domain, with the rest looked up from reference TRBV5-1 and TRBJ2-3, is KAGVTQTPRYLIKTRGQQVTLSCSPISGHRSVSWYQQTPGQGLQFLFEYFSETQRNKGNFPGRFSGRQFSNSRSEMNVSTLELGDSALYLCASSLVVTDTQYFGPGTRLTVL.

The chain combines TRBV6-1 with TRBJ1-5; no clear D gene. The CDR3 has 13 amino acids. V lost 3 bases and J 3 bases, leaving 6 bases between the germline ends. Per germline, CDR1 MNHNS and CDR2 SASEGT. The chain's CDR3 is CASSERDNQPQHF. CDR3 in DNA: TGTGCCAGCAGTGAGAGAGACAATCAGCCCCAGCATTTT.

This sequence joins TRBV28 and TRBJ1-4; weak D call: TRBD1 (6 bases). The germline CDR1 and CDR2 sequences are MDHEN and SYDVKM. The CDR3 consists of 15 residues. Trimming stripped 5 bases from V and 5 bases from J, with 15 bases between. The CDR3 here is CASSGGLMTNEKLFF. CDR3 DNA sequence: TGTGCCAGCAGTGGGGGCCTCATGACGAATGAAAAACTGTTTTTT.

The chain couples TRBV5-1 to TRBJ2-3; a weak D match, TRBD2 (6 bases). Germline V gene lookup returns CDR1 SGHRS and CDR2 YFSETQ. V lost 4 bases and J lost 3, with 12 bases in between. The CDR3 is 14 amino acids. The CDR3 DNA is TGCGCCAGCAGCGCCGGAGGGGTAACAGATACGCAGTATTTT. Its translation is CASSAGGVTDTQYF.

The rearrangement links TRBV11-3 to TRBJ1-1; TRBD1 is a possible D gene (5 bases). The length of the CDR3 is 14 residues. CDR1 and CDR2 (germline): SGHNT, YENEEA. The V gene lost 4 bases and the J gene lost 3 bases, with 12 bases spanning the gap. The CDR3 reads CASSSGDGDTEAFF. The CDR3 bases are TGTGCCAGCAGCTCTGGGGACGGAGACACTGAAGCTTTCTTT.

The chain has TRBV7-3 and TRBJ1-2, with D possibly matching TRBD1 (6 bases). CDR1 is SGHTA and CDR2 is FQGTGA in the germline V gene. CDR3 length equals 17 residues. Deletions cut 5 bases from V and 2 bases from J, with 21 bases between. In DNA, the CDR3 is TGTGCCAGCAGCCCACAGGGCGGACGGGGATTGAACTATGGCTACACCTTC. Translating it yields CASSPQGGRGLNYGYTF. The full variable domain, with the rest looked up from reference TRBV7-3 and TRBJ1-2, is GAGVSQTPSNKVTEKGKYVELRCDPISGHTALYWYRQSLGQGPEFLIYFQGTGAADDSGLPNDRFFAVRPEGSVSTLKIQRTERGDSAVYLCASSPQGGRGLNYGYTFGSGTRLTVV.

This chain connects TRBV7-9 to TRBJ1-2; 10 bases are shared with TRBD1. The germline V gene encodes CDR1 SEHNR and CDR2 FQNEAQ (reference sequence). The length of the CDR3 is 15 residues. After removal of 4 bases from V and 8 bases from J, the junction contained 10 bases not matched to a gene. The CDR3: CASSSYQGQGYGYTF. The CDR3 nucleotides are TGTGCCAGCAGCTCCTACCAGGGACAGGGGTACGGCTACACCTTC.

This chain connects TRBV2 to TRBJ1-3, with 7 bases aligning to TRBD1. V lost 6 bases to trimming and J lost 3 bases; unmatched junction nucleotides: 8. The CDR3 extends over 15 amino acids. Germline loops: CDR1 SNHLY, CDR2 FYNNEI. The CDR3: CASRFDRASGNTIYF. DNA for the CDR3: TGTGCCAGCAGATTCGACAGGGCAAGTGGAAACACCATATATTTT.

The chain combines TRBV6-5 with TRBJ2-3, with TRBD1 as a possible D gene (6 bases). This CDR3 contains 13 residues. V dropped 5 bases and J dropped 6 bases, with 12 bases sitting between them. Germline loops: CDR1 MNHEY, CDR2 SVGAGI. The CDR3: CASSLLQGDTQYF. CDR3 nucleotides: TGTGCCAGCAGTCTCCTGCAGGGGGATACGCAGTATTTT.

This clone was counted between two and nine times. The chain uses TRBV5-4 and TRBJ2-3, with 9 nucleotides matching TRBD1. The CDR3 runs to 16 residues. Germline V gene sequence: CDR1 SGHNT, CDR2 YYREEE (reference sequence). The V and J ends lost 2 bases and 5 bases, in that order; junction bases with no gene match: 9. CDR3: CASSLNRDRVGDTQYF. The CDR3 nucleotides read TGTGCCAGCAGCTTAAACCGGGACAGGGTGGGAGATACGCAGTATTTT.

J is TRBJ2-1 and V is TRBV7-3; D might be TRBD2 (5 bases). Per germline, CDR1 SGHTA and CDR2 FQGTGA. This CDR3 spans 17 amino acids. V was pared by 0 bases and J by 2 bases, with 14 bases between. CDR3 DNA sequence: TGTGCCAGCAGCTTAACTAGCCCACCGGGGACCTACAATGAGCAGTTCTTC. It is translated as CASSLTSPPGTYNEQFF.